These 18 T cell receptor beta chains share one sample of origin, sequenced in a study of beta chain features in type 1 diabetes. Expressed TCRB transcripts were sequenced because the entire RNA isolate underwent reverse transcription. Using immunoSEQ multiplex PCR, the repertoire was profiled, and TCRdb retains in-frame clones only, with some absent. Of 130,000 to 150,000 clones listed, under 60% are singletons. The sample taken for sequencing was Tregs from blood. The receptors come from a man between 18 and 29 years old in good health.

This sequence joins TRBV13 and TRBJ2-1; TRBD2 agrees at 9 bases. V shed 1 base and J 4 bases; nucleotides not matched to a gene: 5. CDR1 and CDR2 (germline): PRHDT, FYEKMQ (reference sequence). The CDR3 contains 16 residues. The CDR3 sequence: CASSLEASGTYNEQFF. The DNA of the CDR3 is TGTGCCAGCAGCTTAGAGGCTAGCGGGACTTACAATGAGCAGTTCTTC.

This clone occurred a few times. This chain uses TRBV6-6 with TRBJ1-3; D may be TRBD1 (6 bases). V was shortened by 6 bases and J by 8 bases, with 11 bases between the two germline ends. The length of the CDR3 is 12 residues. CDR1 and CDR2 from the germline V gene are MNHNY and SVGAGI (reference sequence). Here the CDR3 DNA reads TGTGCCAGCAGACTCCCAGGGGACACCATATATTTT. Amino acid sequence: CASRLPGDTIYF.

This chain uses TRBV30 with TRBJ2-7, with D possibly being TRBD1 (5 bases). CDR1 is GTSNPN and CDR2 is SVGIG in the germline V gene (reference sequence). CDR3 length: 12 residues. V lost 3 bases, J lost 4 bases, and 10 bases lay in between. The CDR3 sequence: CAWRGPEYEQYF. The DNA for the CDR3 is TGTGCCTGGAGGGGGCCCGAATACGAGCAGTACTTC.

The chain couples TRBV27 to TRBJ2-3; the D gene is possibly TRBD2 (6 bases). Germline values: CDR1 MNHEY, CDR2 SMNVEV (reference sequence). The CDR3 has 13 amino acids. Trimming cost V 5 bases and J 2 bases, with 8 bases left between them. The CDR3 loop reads CASSAGLTDTQYF. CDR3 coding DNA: TGTGCCAGCAGTGCGGGGCTCACAGATACGCAGTATTTT.

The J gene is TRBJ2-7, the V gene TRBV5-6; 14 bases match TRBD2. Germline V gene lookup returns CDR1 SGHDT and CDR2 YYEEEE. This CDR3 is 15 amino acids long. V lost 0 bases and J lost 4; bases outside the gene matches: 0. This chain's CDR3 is CASSLGLAGGYEQYF. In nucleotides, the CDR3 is TGTGCCAGCAGCTTGGGACTAGCGGGAGGGTACGAGCAGTACTTC.

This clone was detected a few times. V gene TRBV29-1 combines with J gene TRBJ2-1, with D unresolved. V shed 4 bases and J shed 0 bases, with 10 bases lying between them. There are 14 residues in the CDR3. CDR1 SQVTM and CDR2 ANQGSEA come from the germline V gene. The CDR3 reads CSVVTVSSYNEQFF. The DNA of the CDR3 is TGCAGCGTTGTAACGGTTAGCTCCTACAATGAGCAGTTCTTC.

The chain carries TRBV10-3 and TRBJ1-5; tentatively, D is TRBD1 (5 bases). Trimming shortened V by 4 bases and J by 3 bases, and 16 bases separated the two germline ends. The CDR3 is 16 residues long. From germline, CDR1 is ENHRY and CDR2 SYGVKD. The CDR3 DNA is TGTGCCATCAGTGGGGCCAGCGGGGGGGACAATCAGCCCCAGCATTTT. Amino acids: CAISGASGGDNQPQHF.

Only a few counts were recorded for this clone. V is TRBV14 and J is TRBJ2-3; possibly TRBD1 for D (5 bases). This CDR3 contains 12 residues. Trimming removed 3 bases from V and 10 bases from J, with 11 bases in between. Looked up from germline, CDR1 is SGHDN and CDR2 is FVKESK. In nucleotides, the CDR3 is TGTGCCAGCAGCCATGACAGTGTTTCGCAGTATTTT. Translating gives CASSHDSVSQYF.

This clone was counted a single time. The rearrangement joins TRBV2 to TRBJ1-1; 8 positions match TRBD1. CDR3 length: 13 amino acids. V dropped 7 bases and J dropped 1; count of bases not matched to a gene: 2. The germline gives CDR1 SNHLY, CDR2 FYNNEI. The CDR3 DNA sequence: TGTGCCAGCACTGGGACAGGGAACACTGAAGCTTTCTTT. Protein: CASTGTGNTEAFF.

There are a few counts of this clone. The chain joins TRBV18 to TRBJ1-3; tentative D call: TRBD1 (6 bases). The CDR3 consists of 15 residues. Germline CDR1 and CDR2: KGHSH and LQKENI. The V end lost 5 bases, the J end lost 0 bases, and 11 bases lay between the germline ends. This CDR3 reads CASSNRVRSGNTIYF. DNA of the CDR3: TGTGCCAGCTCAAACAGGGTACGCTCTGGAAACACCATATATTTT.

The DNA for the CDR3 is TGTGCCAGCAGCTTAGCGTCAGACAGCGGGAGCACAGATACGCAGTATTTT. It codes for CASSLASDSGSTDTQYF. The genes are TRBV7-9 and TRBJ2-3, with D possibly being TRBD2 (6 bases). This CDR3 region has 17 residues. The germline V gene has CDR1 SEHNR and CDR2 FQNEAQ (reference sequence). V lost 0 bases and J lost 0, with 13 bases in between.

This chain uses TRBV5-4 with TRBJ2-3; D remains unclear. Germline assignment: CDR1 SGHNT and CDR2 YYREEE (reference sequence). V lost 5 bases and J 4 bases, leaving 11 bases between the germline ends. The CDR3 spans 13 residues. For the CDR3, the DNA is TGTGCCAGCAGTTCAACCGGAGCAGATACGCAGTATTTT. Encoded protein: CASSSTGADTQYF.

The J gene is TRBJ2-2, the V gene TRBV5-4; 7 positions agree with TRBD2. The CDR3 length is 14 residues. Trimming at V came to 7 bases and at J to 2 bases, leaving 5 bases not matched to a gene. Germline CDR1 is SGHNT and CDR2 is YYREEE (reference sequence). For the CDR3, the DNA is TGTGCCAGCGCTGGGGGACTAAACACCGGGGAGCTGTTTTTT. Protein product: CASAGGLNTGELFF.

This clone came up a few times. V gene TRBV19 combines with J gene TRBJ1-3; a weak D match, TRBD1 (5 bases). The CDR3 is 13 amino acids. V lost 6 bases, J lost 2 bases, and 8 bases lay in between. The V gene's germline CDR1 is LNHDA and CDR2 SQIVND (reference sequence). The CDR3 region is CASSRATGNTIYF. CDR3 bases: TGTGCCAGTAGCAGGGCCACTGGAAACACCATATATTTT.

The CDR3 protein is CASSLGRENTEAFF. CDR3 in DNA: TGCGCCAGCAGCTTAGGACGGGAAAACACTGAAGCTTTCTTT. The chain carries TRBV5-1 and TRBJ1-1, with D hard to call. The CDR3 contains 14 residues. Per germline, CDR1 SGHRS and CDR2 YFSETQ. Trimming cost V 2 bases and J 2 bases, with 10 bases left between them.

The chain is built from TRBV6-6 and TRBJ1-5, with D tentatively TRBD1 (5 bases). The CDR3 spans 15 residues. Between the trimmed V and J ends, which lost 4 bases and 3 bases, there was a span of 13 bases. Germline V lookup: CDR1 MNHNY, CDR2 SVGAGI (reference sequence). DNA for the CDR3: TGTGCCAGCAGTTCCCAACGGGGGATCAATCAGCCCCAGCATTTT. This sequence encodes CASSSQRGINQPQHF.

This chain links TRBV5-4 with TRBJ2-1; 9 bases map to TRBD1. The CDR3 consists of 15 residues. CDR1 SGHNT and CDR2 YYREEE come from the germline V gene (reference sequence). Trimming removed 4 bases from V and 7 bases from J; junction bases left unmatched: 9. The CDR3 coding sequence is TGTGCCAGCAGCCACAGGGGGCGCGCGTGGAATGAGCAGTTCTTC. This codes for CASSHRGRAWNEQFF.

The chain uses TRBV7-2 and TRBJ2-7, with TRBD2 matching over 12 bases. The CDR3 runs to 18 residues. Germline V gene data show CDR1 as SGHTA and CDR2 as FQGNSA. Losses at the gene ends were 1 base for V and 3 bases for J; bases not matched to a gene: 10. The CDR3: CASSLVSGGLAGFYEQYF. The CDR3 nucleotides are TGTGCCAGCAGCTTAGTTTCAGGAGGACTAGCGGGGTTCTACGAGCAGTACTTC. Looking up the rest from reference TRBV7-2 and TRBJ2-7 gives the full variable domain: GAGVSQSPSNKVTEKGKDVELRCDPISGHTALYWYRQSLGQGLEFLIYFQGNSAPDKSGLPSDRFSAERTGGSVSTLTIQRTQQEDSAVYLCASSLVSGGLAGFYEQYFGPGTRLTVT.